These 6 T cell receptor beta chains were all obtained from the same sample, sequenced in a study of CXCR3-negative and CXCR3-positive naive CD8 T cells (dated by TCRdb to about 2019). On the study overall, not on this receptor specifically: TRB CDR3s from CXCR3-positive naive cells showed higher hydrophobicity (lower Kidera factor 4), lower energy, and higher strength and volume indices than CXCR3-negative naive cells.

Instrument on record: NextSeq 550. The Human TCR Profiling Kit (MiLaboratory) was used to make UMI-labeled 5' RACE TRB cDNA libraries. TCRdb reprocessed the reads, reporting each CDR3 protein sequence once and no DNA. For this sample, the table gives more than 70,000 distinct CDR3 sequences. Of the sample, roughly 0.64% is held by the ten largest clones. Which antigens these TCRs recognize remains unknown. Material for sequencing was naive CXCR3+ CD8+ T cells from blood. The cell subset or site label, read with the paper, signifies: CD45RO-CCR7+CD27+CD95- naive CD8+ T cells expressing CXCR3 (TNR3+). Receptors originate from a human donor in good health. Some clones in this sample may be carry-over from other donors' samples.

The chain carries TRBV29-1 and TRBJ1-1; the TCRdb D gene call, TRBD1, has no DNA to confirm it. The CDR3 sequence is 12 residues long. Germline CDR1 SQVTM, CDR2 ANQGSEA. Here the CDR3 reads CSVGDGATEAFF. Together with reference TRBV29-1 and TRBJ1-1, the CDR3 gives the full variable domain: SAVISQKPSRDICQRGTSLTIQCQVDSQVTMMFWYRQQPGQSLTLIATANQGSEATYESGFVIDKFPISRPNLTFSTLTVSNMSPEDSSIYLCSVGDGATEAFFGQGTRLTVV.

This chain uses TRBV20-1 with TRBJ2-1; there is no DNA to check the TCRdb D call of TRBD1. The germline V gene encodes CDR1 DFQATT and CDR2 SNEGSKA (reference sequence). CDR3 length equals 15 residues. The CDR3 region is CSARRGSSSYNEQFF.

The CDR3 sequence is CASGTGTTGELFF. This chain links TRBV27 with TRBJ2-2; the TCRdb call, TRBD1, lacks DNA for checking. Germline lookup yields CDR1 MNHEY and CDR2 SMNVEV (reference sequence). The CDR3 spans 13 residues.

The chain uses TRBV29-1 and TRBJ2-7; TCRdb selects TRBD2, and the lack of DNA leaves this call unchecked. Germline V gene data show CDR1 as SQVTM and CDR2 as ANQGSEA. The CDR3 is made up of 16 amino acids. The CDR3 region is CSVRAIGLAGIYEQYF.

The gene calls are TRBV29-1 and TRBJ1-1; the D gene TCRdb calls, TRBD1, cannot be checked with no DNA. Germline V lookup: CDR1 SQVTM, CDR2 ANQGSEA. The CDR3 length is 12 residues. This chain's CDR3 is CSGGQGLTEAFF.

This sequence joins TRBV5-1 and TRBJ2-7; TCRdb's D call, TRBD1, is unchecked because there is no DNA. Germline V gives CDR1 SGHRS, CDR2 YFSETQ. The CDR3 is 14 amino acids. CDR3 sequence reads: CASSSPGRYYEQYF.